The 30 T cell receptor beta chains below come from one sample, sequenced in a study of cytomegalovirus exposure and HLA in healthy donors. The PCR had 60 Vbeta and 13 Jbeta primers. Measured with immunoSEQ multiplex PCR; TCRdb has only the in-frame clones, and not every one. This sample contains more than 95,000 clones. The source material was PBMCs. The source of these receptors is a man aged 40-50 years in good health and CMV-seronegative.

The V and J genes are TRBV25-1 and TRBJ2-2, with 8 bases lining up with TRBD1. Trimming at V came to 5 bases and at J to 5 bases, leaving 4 bases not matched to a gene. Germline loops: CDR1 MGHDK, CDR2 SYGVNS. The CDR3 consists of 14 residues. CDR3 in amino acids: CASSNTGGTGELFF. DNA for the CDR3: TGTGCCAGCAGTAACACAGGGGGAACCGGGGAGCTGTTTTTT.

The CDR3 DNA reads as TGTGCCAGCAGCCGGACTAGCGAAGGAGAGACCCAGTACTTC. Translated, it gives CASSRTSEGETQYF. This chain joins TRBV7-9 and TRBJ2-5, with TRBD2 identical over 9 bases. CDR1 SEHNR and CDR2 FQNEAQ come from the germline V gene (reference sequence). This CDR3 has 14 amino acids. The V gene end was trimmed by 5 bases and the J gene end by 4 bases; junction bases not matched to a gene: 5.

CDR3 sequence: CASSSYRGMDSPLHF. In DNA form, the CDR3 reads TGTGCCAGCAGCTCCTACAGGGGCATGGATTCACCCCTCCACTTT. The chain joins TRBV5-4 to TRBJ1-6; 7 bases are shared with TRBD1. Germline V gene data show CDR1 as SGHNT and CDR2 as YYREEE (reference sequence). This CDR3 has 15 residues. The junction had 8 bases not matched to a gene; V was cut back by 3 bases and J by 8 bases.

The CDR3 protein is CASSVDPSAGANGELFF. DNA of the CDR3: TGTGCCAGCAGCGTAGACCCCTCTGCGGGAGCCAACGGGGAGCTGTTTTTT. The chain is built from TRBV9 and TRBJ2-2; TRBD2 agrees at 7 bases. Trimming removed 0 bases from V and 7 bases from J; junction bases left unmatched: 12. Per germline, CDR1 SGDLS and CDR2 YYNGEE. The CDR3 extends over 17 amino acids.

This rearrangement joins TRBV5-1 to TRBJ1-2; 11 bases agree with TRBD1. Losses at the gene ends were 3 bases for V and 7 bases for J; bases not matched to a gene: 5. This CDR3 is 14 amino acids long. Germline lookup yields CDR1 SGHRS and CDR2 YFSETQ. CDR3: CASSSRTGGGGYTF. In DNA form, the CDR3 reads TGCGCCAGCAGCTCCCGGACAGGGGGCGGTGGCTACACCTTC.

The rearrangement links TRBV28 to TRBJ2-2, with D unresolved. Trimming removed 6 bases from V and 5 bases from J, with 10 bases in between. Germline V lookup: CDR1 MDHEN, CDR2 SYDVKM. The CDR3 totals 13 residues. CDR3 bases: TGTGCCAGCAGGGCGGAGTATACCGGGGAGCTGTTTTTT. The encoded protein is CASRAEYTGELFF.

V usage is TRBV5-4 and J usage is TRBJ2-7, with a weak D call TRBD2 (6 bases). The germline V and J ends were trimmed by 4 bases and 3 bases, with 11 bases remaining between them. Germline V lookup: CDR1 SGHNT, CDR2 YYREEE (reference sequence). CDR3 length equals 13 residues. CDR3 sequence: CASSTPGDYEQYF. The DNA for the CDR3 is TGTGCCAGCAGCACTCCGGGAGACTACGAGCAGTACTTC.

The chain combines TRBV25-1 with TRBJ2-4, with 8 bases aligning to TRBD1. Losses at the gene ends were 2 bases for V and 8 bases for J; bases not matched to a gene: 5. Germline lookup yields CDR1 MGHDK and CDR2 SYGVNS. This CDR3 region has 14 residues. CDR3 bases: TGTGCCAGCAGTGAAGGGACAGGTTCGGACATTCAGTACTTC. Amino acids: CASSEGTGSDIQYF.

V usage is TRBV5-1 and J usage is TRBJ2-1; a possible D gene is TRBD2 (7 bases). In germline, CDR1 is SGHRS, CDR2 YFSETQ. The CDR3 runs to 12 residues. Trimming removed 7 bases from V and 10 bases from J, with 15 bases in between. As DNA, the CDR3 is TGCGCCAGCGGGGCGGGGGCGGGAGAGCAGTTCTTC. Its protein product is CASGAGAGEQFF.

The V call is TRBV7-8, the J call TRBJ2-7, with 9 bases that match TRBD1. The CDR3 has 16 residues. The ends lost 5 bases at V and 5 bases at J; junction bases unmatched: 13. From germline, CDR1 is SGHVS and CDR2 FQNEAQ. As DNA, the CDR3 is TGTGCCAGCAGCCCAAACGCCGGGACAGGGTACCACGAGCAGTACTTC. Its protein is CASSPNAGTGYHEQYF.

V usage is TRBV6-1 and J usage is TRBJ2-5; D gene unclear. The end of the DNA fits TRBJ2-7 better, so the J call may be wrong. The CDR3 runs to 11 residues. CDR1 and CDR2 (germline): MNHNS, SASEGT. The chain's CDR3 is CASTQNYEQYF. CDR3 DNA: TGTGCCAGCACTCAGAACTACGAGCAGTACTTC.

J is TRBJ2-3 and V is TRBV5-1; 9 bases fit TRBD2. Germline V gene sequence: CDR1 SGHRS, CDR2 YFSETQ. V trimming: 2 bases; J trimming: 1 base; junction bases outside the gene matches: 2. The CDR3 runs to 15 residues. The CDR3 sequence: CASSFGGGGTDTQYF. The CDR3 nucleotides are TGCGCCAGCAGCTTTGGCGGGGGGGGCACAGATACGCAGTATTTT.

DNA for the CDR3: TGTGCCTGGGCCACGACAGGGGACTCACCCCTCCACTTT. This gives the protein CAWATTGDSPLHF. V usage is TRBV30 and J usage is TRBJ1-6, with TRBD1 matching 8 bases. V lost 5 bases and J lost 10; bases outside the gene matches: 7. Looked up from germline, CDR1 is GTSNPN and CDR2 is SVGIG (reference sequence). The CDR3 length is 13 residues.

The rearrangement links TRBV29-1 to TRBJ2-1, with unresolved D. CDR1 and CDR2 (germline): SQVTM, ANQGSEA. The CDR3 is 13 amino acids. The ends were cut back, 3 bases at V and 0 bases at J, with 6 bases in the middle. CDR3 protein: CSVEVASYNEQFF. CDR3 sequence (DNA): TGCAGCGTTGAGGTGGCCTCCTACAATGAGCAGTTCTTC.

This rearrangement joins TRBV7-2 to TRBJ1-1; D might be TRBD1 (6 bases). The CDR3 extends over 16 amino acids. The germline V gene has CDR1 SGHTA and CDR2 FQGNSA. Trimming pared 5 bases from V and 0 bases from J, leaving 16 bases between. CDR3 nucleotides: TGTGCCAGCAGCCCCGGGGGGGGCTTTTTGAACACTGAAGCTTTCTTT. Encoded protein: CASSPGGGFLNTEAFF. The full variable domain, in which reference TRBV7-2 and TRBJ1-1 provide the parts outside the CDR3, is GAGVSQSPSNKVTEKGKDVELRCDPISGHTALYWYRQSLGQGLEFLIYFQGNSAPDKSGLPSDRFSAERTGGSVSTLTIQRTQQEDSAVYLCASSPGGGFLNTEAFFGQGTRLTVV.

The V and J genes are TRBV19 and TRBJ1-3, with TRBD1 matching over 7 bases. This CDR3 has 14 amino acids. Germline loops: CDR1 LNHDA, CDR2 SQIVND (reference sequence). The junction had 5 bases not matched to a gene; V was cut back by 9 bases and J by 0 bases. CDR3: CASHPGGSGNTIYF. The CDR3 bases are TGTGCCAGCCATCCAGGGGGCTCTGGAAACACCATATATTTT. The entire variable domain, with the rest obtained from reference TRBV19 and TRBJ1-3, is as follows: DGGITQSPKYLFRKEGQNVTLSCEQNLNHDAMYWYRQDPGQGLRLIYYSQIVNDFQKGDIAEGYSVSREKKESFPLTVTSAQKNPTAFYLCASHPGGSGNTIYFGEGSWLTVV.

The chain is built from TRBV29-1 and TRBJ1-2; D is uncertain. The V and J ends lost 1 base and 4 bases respectively, with 13 bases between them. The CDR3 has 14 residues. The V gene's germline CDR1 is SQVTM and CDR2 ANQGSEA. This CDR3 reads CSVEGVPEGYGYTF. The CDR3 DNA follows: TGCAGCGTTGAAGGGGTTCCTGAGGGCTATGGCTACACCTTC.

V gene TRBV6-1 combines with J gene TRBJ1-1, with no clear D. There are 13 residues in the CDR3. V was trimmed by 4 bases and J by 3 bases, leaving 9 bases between them. CDR1 MNHNS and CDR2 SASEGT come from the germline V gene. CDR3 protein: CASSVGEDTEAFF. In DNA form, the CDR3 reads TGTGCCAGCAGTGTTGGGGAGGACACTGAAGCTTTCTTT.

The chain uses TRBV7-2 and TRBJ2-5, with 8 bases lining up with TRBD1. The tail of the sequence fits TRBJ2-7 better, so the J call may be wrong. CDR1 and CDR2 (germline): SGHTA, FQGNSA. CDR3 length equals 14 residues. This CDR3 is CASSSGTGSYEQYF. The CDR3 bases are TGTGCCAGCAGCTCCGGGACAGGCTCCTACGAGCAGTACTTC.

This chain joins TRBV29-1 and TRBJ2-5, with D tentatively TRBD2 (7 bases). Germline V CDR1 and CDR2: SQVTM, ANQGSEA. This CDR3 contains 12 residues. Between the trimmed V and J ends, which lost 7 bases and 5 bases, there was a span of 14 bases. As DNA, the CDR3 is TGCAGCGGGGGGGGGCTTGGGGAGACCCAGTACTTC. It codes for CSGGGLGETQYF.

V is TRBV9 and J is TRBJ1-4; 8 bases are shared with TRBD1. Germline V CDR1 and CDR2: SGDLS, YYNGEE. V lost 0 bases, J lost 4 bases, and 5 bases stayed unmatched. The CDR3 loop spans 16 amino acids. The CDR3 reads CASSVGQGLDNEKLFF. In nucleotides, the CDR3 is TGTGCCAGCAGCGTAGGACAGGGGCTCGATAATGAAAAACTGTTTTTT.

The chain has TRBV11-2 and TRBJ2-1; D possibly corresponds to TRBD2 (6 bases). Trimming shortened V by 2 bases and J by 8 bases, and 19 bases separated the two germline ends. CDR1 SGHAT and CDR2 FQNNGV come from the germline V gene. The CDR3 length is 16 residues. The DNA for the CDR3 is TGTGCCAGCAGCTTATTTGGAGGGTCTAAACCGTATGAGCAGTTCTTC. This gives the protein CASSLFGGSKPYEQFF.

The J gene is TRBJ2-7, the V gene TRBV11-2; D possibly corresponds to TRBD1 (6 bases). This CDR3 contains 16 residues. CDR1 and CDR2 (germline): SGHAT, FQNNGV. V was cut by 2 bases and J by 7 bases, with 21 bases left in between. The CDR3 nucleotides are TGTGCCAGCAGCTTAAACAGGGAAGGCCCTCTAATGGAGCAGTACTTC. It codes for CASSLNREGPLMEQYF.

The genes are TRBV29-1 and TRBJ2-3; 12 bases align to TRBD1. This CDR3 contains 15 residues. Germline lookup yields CDR1 SQVTM and CDR2 ANQGSEA. J lost 3 bases, V lost 3 bases, and 4 bases had no gene match. CDR3 sequence reads: CSVDGTGGATDTQYF. In DNA, the CDR3 is TGCAGCGTTGACGGGACAGGGGGCGCGACAGATACGCAGTATTTT.

The chain combines TRBV5-6 with TRBJ2-3; D may be TRBD1 (5 bases). The CDR3 is 17 amino acids. V shed 0 bases and J shed 1 base, with 15 bases lying between them. The germline V gene has CDR1 SGHDT and CDR2 YYEEEE. CDR3 residues: CASSLANRGGGTDTQYF. CDR3 DNA sequence: TGTGCCAGCAGCTTGGCCAATAGGGGTGGGGGCACAGATACGCAGTATTTT.

The chain combines TRBV7-6 with TRBJ2-1; tentatively, D is TRBD1 (6 bases). The ends were cut back, 1 base at V and 0 bases at J, with 16 bases in the middle. The CDR3 has 18 amino acids. Germline loops: CDR1 SGHVS, CDR2 FNYEAQ. The CDR3 DNA is TGTGCCAGCAGCTTAGGTGTGGTCTACAGGGACTCCTACAATGAGCAGTTCTTC. It yields the protein CASSLGVVYRDSYNEQFF.

V and J are TRBV29-1 and TRBJ1-2; 9 bases are shared with TRBD1. The CDR3 loop spans 13 amino acids. The germline V gene has CDR1 SQVTM and CDR2 ANQGSEA. The V segment lost 6 bases and the J segment 5 bases; nucleotides outside the gene matches: 7. CDR3 nucleotides: TGCAGCGTGGACAGGGGCCGCTCGTATGGCTACACCTTC. This sequence encodes CSVDRGRSYGYTF.

V usage is TRBV7-2 and J usage is TRBJ2-7; 8 nucleotides agree with TRBD1. V lost 2 bases and J lost 2; bases outside the gene matches: 5. The CDR3 has 15 amino acids. CDR1 and CDR2 from the germline V gene are SGHTA and FQGNSA. The DNA of the CDR3 is TGTGCCAGCAGCTTATTACCGGGACAGGCCTACGAGCAGTACTTC. It encodes CASSLLPGQAYEQYF. Looking up the rest from reference TRBV7-2 and TRBJ2-7 gives the full variable domain: GAGVSQSPSNKVTEKGKDVELRCDPISGHTALYWYRQSLGQGLEFLIYFQGNSAPDKSGLPSDRFSAERTGGSVSTLTIQRTQQEDSAVYLCASSLLPGQAYEQYFGPGTRLTVT.

This rearrangement joins TRBV21-1 to TRBJ2-7; TRBD2, the D gene given by the table, was not confirmed from the DNA. TRBV21-1 is a documented pseudogene. The CDR3 length is 15 residues. Here the CDR3 DNA reads TGTGCCAGCAGCATCGAGCGGGAGAGCTCCTACGAGCAGTACTTC. It specifies CASSIERESSYEQYF.

V is TRBV5-5 and J is TRBJ2-3; no clear D gene. Germline values: CDR1 SGHKS, CDR2 YYEKEE (reference sequence). This CDR3 region has 15 residues. V was cut by 0 bases and J by 0 bases, with 8 bases left in between. The CDR3 spells CASSLDGTSTDTQYF. The CDR3 coding sequence is TGTGCCAGCAGCTTGGACGGTACTAGCACAGATACGCAGTATTTT.